A selection of T cell receptor beta chains follows, all from one sample in a study of identical twins. MiXCR, run by TCRdb on the 5' RACE reads, gives a single entry per CDR3 protein. The sample includes roughly 770,000 distinct CDR3 sequences, approximately 18% of them seen just once. The same data also went into a second study, on T cells expressing NK-cell markers.

The source material was PBMCs. The origin of the receptors is a woman between 18 and 30 years old in good health. The conserved cysteine and the conserved F or W are not part of the CDR3 here.

v_gene	CDR3aa
TRBV7-9	ASRDEGQGFAYGYT
TRBV6-5	ASSYSRSGNGYT
TRBV10-3	AISEGAGTQY
TRBV12-3/TRBV12-4	ASSRGQGEQPQH
TRBV15	ATSEPSSRGNTEAF
TRBV12-3/TRBV12-4	ASSLYQPQH
TRBV20-1	SAWGRGFTEAF
TRBV5-1	ASSLQIFLAGSSGANVLT
TRBV2	ASSYSSTGSGEQY
TRBV11-2	ASSFGGLAGEQF
TRBV20-1	SASPRLAGDVETQY
TRBV7-2	ASSLIGSGYNEQF
TRBV5-1	ASSPRDGANTGELF
TRBV7-2	ASSSDVNYGYT
TRBV5-1	ASSLFPGPGGQETQY
TRBV12-3/TRBV12-4	ASSFKQGTEAF
TRBV4-2	ASSQDRGSYGYT
TRBV20-1	SAETWLAGGSLV
TRBV27	ASSQYGEQF
TRBV24-1	ATSDPAGGTDTQY
TRBV6-2/TRBV6-3	ASSLRTGGQETQY
TRBV12-3/TRBV12-4	ASSLGGTGVGYT
TRBV6-2/TRBV6-3	ATGLDYEQY
TRBV12-3/TRBV12-4	ATNRGTEAF
TRBV12-3/TRBV12-4	ASSFPATSGGEETQY
TRBV11-2	ASRPGEAGANVLT
TRBV10-3	AIRHTITSGEETQY
TRBV10-3	AISESPVGRNTDTQY
TRBV20-1	SATLRGTGKTF